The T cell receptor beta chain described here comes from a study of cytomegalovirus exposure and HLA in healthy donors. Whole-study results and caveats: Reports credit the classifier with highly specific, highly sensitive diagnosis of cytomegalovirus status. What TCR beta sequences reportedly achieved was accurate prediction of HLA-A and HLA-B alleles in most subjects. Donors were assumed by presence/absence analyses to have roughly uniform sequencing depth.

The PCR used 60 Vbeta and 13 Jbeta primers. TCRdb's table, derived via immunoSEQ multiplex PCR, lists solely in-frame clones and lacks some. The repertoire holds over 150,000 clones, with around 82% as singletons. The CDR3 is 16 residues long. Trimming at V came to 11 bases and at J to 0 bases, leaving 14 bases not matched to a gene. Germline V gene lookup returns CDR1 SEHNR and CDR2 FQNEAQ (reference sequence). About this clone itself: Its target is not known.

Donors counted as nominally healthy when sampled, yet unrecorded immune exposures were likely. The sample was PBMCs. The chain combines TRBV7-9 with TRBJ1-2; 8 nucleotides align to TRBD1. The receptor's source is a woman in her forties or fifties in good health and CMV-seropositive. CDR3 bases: TGTGCCGGCCAAAGGACAGGGAGGCGGTCTAACTATGGCTACACCTTC. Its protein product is CAGQRTGRRSNYGYTF.